These 32 T cell receptor beta chains were all obtained from the same sample, sequenced in a study of T cells expressing NK-cell markers. After re-calling the 5' RACE reads, TCRdb lists one entry per CDR3 protein, DNA absent. Its clone listing holds about 460,000 distinct CDR3 sequences. Sequencing was done on a sample of blood T cells: a sorted CD56 or NKG2C T cell subset, CD4+ or CD8+ T cells, or bulk PBMC T cells (not recorded which). Receptor source: a woman in her forties or fifties in good health.

The chain is built from TRBV5-5 and TRBJ2-2. CDR1 is SGHKS, CDR2 YYEKEE, per germline (reference sequence). This CDR3 is built from 14 residues. The CDR3 reads CASSLGVSTGELFF.

The chain employs TRBV30 and TRBJ2-2; TCRdb selects TRBD1, and the lack of DNA leaves this call unchecked. CDR3 size: 14 residues. The germline gives CDR1 GTSNPN, CDR2 SVGIG (reference sequence). CDR3 protein: CAWAIIRGAGELFF.

The CDR3 protein is CASSLDRTSGIYNEQFF. The chain couples TRBV7-2 to TRBJ2-1; without DNA, the TCRdb call of TRBD2 cannot be checked. Germline V gives CDR1 SGHTA, CDR2 FQGNSA. The CDR3 length is 17 residues.

The chain couples TRBV24-1 to TRBJ2-3; TCRdb's D call, TRBD1, is unchecked because there is no DNA. CDR1 and CDR2 (germline): KGHDR, SFDVKD. CDR3 length: 15 residues. The CDR3 here is CATSEQGDFTDTQYF.

The rearrangement joins TRBV11-3 to TRBJ1-2; the TCRdb D gene call, TRBD1, has no DNA to confirm it. The germline CDR1 and CDR2 sequences are SGHNT and YENEEA. The CDR3 runs 12 residues. This chain's CDR3 is CASAGPVYGYTF.

V usage is TRBV20-1 and J usage is TRBJ2-7. The CDR3 extends over 11 amino acids. CDR1 and CDR2 from the germline V gene are DFQATT and SNEGSKA (reference sequence). CDR3 sequence reads: CSAELTWEQYF.

CDR3 sequence: CASSYRGRRGTEAFF. This chain links TRBV3-1 with TRBJ1-1. This CDR3 comprises 15 residues. Germline V gene sequence: CDR1 LGHDT, CDR2 YNNKEL (reference sequence). Complete variable domain (other parts from reference TRBV3-1 and TRBJ1-1): DTAVSQTPKYLVTQMGNDKSIKCEQNLGHDTMYWYKQDSKKFLKIMFSYNNKELIINETVPNRFSPKSPDKAHLNLHINSLELGDSAVYFCASSYRGRRGTEAFFGQGTRLTVV.

The V call is TRBV24-1, the J call TRBJ2-2; TCRdb's D gene call, TRBD1, goes unchecked for lack of DNA. CDR1 is KGHDR, CDR2 SFDVKD, per germline. The CDR3 is made up of 19 amino acids. CDR3 loop: CATSDLGGQGVLNTGELFF.

The V call is TRBV7-2, the J call TRBJ2-5; TCRdb outputs TRBD2, but without DNA this stays unchecked. The CDR3 length is 14 residues. CDR1 SGHTA and CDR2 FQGNSA come from the germline V gene. CDR3 sequence: CASSPGLLGKTQYF.

The chain is built from TRBV11-1 and TRBJ2-1. Germline values: CDR1 SGHAT, CDR2 FQDESV (reference sequence). This CDR3 has 13 amino acids. The CDR3 loop reads CASSLAASGEQFF. The full variable domain, its missing parts supplied by reference TRBV11-1 and TRBJ2-1, is EAEVAQSPRYKITEKSQAVAFWCDPISGHATLYWYRQILGQGPELLVQFQDESVVDDSQLPKDRFSAERLKGVDSTLKIQPAELGDSAMYLCASSLAASGEQFFGPGTRLTVL.

The chain combines TRBV20-1 with TRBJ1-5; without DNA, the TCRdb call of TRBD1 cannot be checked. The CDR3 is made up of 14 amino acids. Germline V gives CDR1 DFQATT, CDR2 SNEGSKA (reference sequence). CDR3 residues: CSARDLAGDQPQHF.

The chain is built from TRBV20-1 and TRBJ2-3. The CDR3 length is 12 residues. The V gene's germline CDR1 is DFQATT and CDR2 SNEGSKA (reference sequence). CDR3 protein: CSASRESDTQYF.

V is TRBV4-1 and J is TRBJ2-4. CDR1 MGHRA and CDR2 YSYEKL come from the germline V gene. The CDR3 totals 15 residues. The CDR3 spells CASSQGWTTKNIQYF.

This sequence joins TRBV3-1 and TRBJ2-7; without DNA, the TCRdb call of TRBD1 cannot be checked. The V gene's germline CDR1 is LGHDT and CDR2 YNNKEL (reference sequence). The CDR3 consists of 17 residues. The chain's CDR3 is CASSQRLGQGDTYEQYF.

The rearrangement uses TRBV4-2 and TRBJ1-3; TCRdb outputs TRBD1, but without DNA this stays unchecked. Germline CDR1 and CDR2: LGHNA and YNFKEQ. The CDR3 loop spans 18 amino acids. CDR3 amino acids: CASSQPTGTLRPGNTIYF.

This sequence joins TRBV28 and TRBJ2-3; TCRdb outputs TRBD1, but without DNA this stays unchecked. Germline CDR1 and CDR2: MDHEN and SYDVKM. There are 14 residues in the CDR3. CDR3: CASSLGGRLDTQYF.

The rearrangement uses TRBV29-1 and TRBJ2-3; TCRdb calls TRBD1, which cannot be checked without DNA. Per germline, CDR1 SQVTM and CDR2 ANQGSEA. This CDR3 has 13 residues. CDR3 sequence reads: CSVGTLGTDTQYF.

The rearrangement links TRBV12-3 or TRBV12-4 to TRBJ2-1; TCRdb's D gene call, TRBD1, goes unchecked for lack of DNA. The CDR3 covers 12 residues. The CDR3 region is CASTQSTGPQFF.

The CDR3 protein is CSVGKTGMDTEAFF. The chain has TRBV29-1 and TRBJ1-1; TCRdb indicates TRBD1, and absent DNA this call remains unverified. Germline V gene lookup returns CDR1 SQVTM and CDR2 ANQGSEA. CDR3 size: 14 residues.

The genes are TRBV6-1 and TRBJ2-3; the TCRdb call, TRBD2, lacks DNA for checking. Germline values: CDR1 MNHNS, CDR2 SASEGT. This CDR3 contains 13 residues. CDR3 sequence reads: CASSGLEADTQYF.

J is TRBJ1-5 and V is TRBV6-5; TCRdb selects TRBD1, and the lack of DNA leaves this call unchecked. Per the germline V gene, CDR1 is MNHEY and CDR2 is SVGAGI. The CDR3 loop spans 15 amino acids. CDR3 amino acids: CASKPGGASNQPQHF.

V gene TRBV6-2 or TRBV6-3 combines with J gene TRBJ2-2; the D call of TRBD2 rests on TCRdb alone, since no DNA is present to check it. Germline CDR1 MNHEY, CDR2 SVGEGT. CDR3 length: 19 amino acids. The CDR3 loop is CASSYLAGGGTRSTGELFF.

The chain links TRBV7-9 to TRBJ2-7. The length of the CDR3 is 12 residues. The germline gives CDR1 SEHNR, CDR2 FQNEAQ (reference sequence). The CDR3 loop is CASSTRLLEQYF.

The chain employs TRBV12-3 or TRBV12-4 and TRBJ2-1; TCRdb proposes TRBD2, but this gene call is untestable without DNA. The CDR3 covers 15 residues. The chain's CDR3 is CASTPFLAGPNEQFF.

The chain couples TRBV5-1 to TRBJ2-1. Germline lookup yields CDR1 SGHRS and CDR2 YFSETQ. CDR3 length equals 17 residues. The chain's CDR3 is CASSLGSRGMQRNEQFF.

The chain employs TRBV7-9 and TRBJ2-7; TCRdb's D call of TRBD1 is untestable without DNA. The CDR3 is made up of 15 amino acids. In germline, CDR1 is SEHNR, CDR2 FQNEAQ (reference sequence). The CDR3 reads CASSPPGQLYGEQYF.

The chain has TRBV27 and TRBJ2-7; the TCRdb D gene call, TRBD2, has no DNA to confirm it. This CDR3 spans 16 amino acids. From germline, CDR1 is MNHEY and CDR2 SMNVEV (reference sequence). The CDR3 sequence: CASRAGRSSTPYEQYF.

This chain uses TRBV7-2 with TRBJ2-3; the D call of TRBD2 rests on TCRdb alone, since no DNA is present to check it. CDR1 and CDR2 from the germline V gene are SGHTA and FQGNSA. The CDR3 has 16 residues. The CDR3: CASSPAGTSYTDTQYF.

V is TRBV11-3 and J is TRBJ2-2; the TRBD1 assignment by TCRdb is unverifiable without DNA. The CDR3 is made up of 16 amino acids. From germline, CDR1 is SGHNT and CDR2 YENEEA. This CDR3 is CASSFRPTGYTGELFF.

J is TRBJ2-1 and V is TRBV3-1; without DNA, the TCRdb call of TRBD2 cannot be checked. Germline loops: CDR1 LGHDT, CDR2 YNNKEL (reference sequence). This CDR3 contains 18 residues. CDR3 residues: CASSEFLAGEGAYNEQFF.

The V and J genes are TRBV11-3 and TRBJ2-7; the TRBD1 assignment by TCRdb is unverifiable without DNA. The CDR3 length is 13 residues. CDR1 is SGHNT, CDR2 YENEEA, per germline. The CDR3 sequence is CASSIRESDEQYF.

The chain has TRBV5-5 and TRBJ1-2; absent DNA, TCRdb's TRBD1 call cannot be checked. Germline CDR1 reads SGHKS; CDR2 reads YYEKEE (reference sequence). The CDR3 loop spans 15 amino acids. CDR3 protein: CASSEDSRVRYGYTF.